This TCR beta chain was recorded in a study of radiotherapy plus CTLA-4 blockade in lung cancer (dated by TCRdb to 2016 to 2019). Regarding the study in general: Among the enrolled patients, around 17% had an objective response, and around 31% reached disease control. Summary of the overall study and its limitations: The strongest predictors of response were reported to be early dynamic shifts in blood T cell clones along with a rise in serum interferon-beta following radiation. TCR clones derived from tumors expanded in peripheral blood after treatment with radiotherapy and ipilimumab.

V was cut back by 3 bases and J by 10 bases, leaving a gap of 7 bases between them. From cysteine to phenylalanine, the CDR3 is 12 amino acids long. Only the CDR3 DNA is retained, 36 bases long and in frame from the first base. In the germline V gene (reference sequence), CDR1 corresponds to MNHEY and CDR2 to SMNVEV. In this study, focal radiation therapy paired with CTLA-4 blockade (ipilimumab) was tested in patients who had chemo-refractory metastatic non-small-cell lung cancer. Receptor amplification or capture employed the immunoSEQ multiplex PCR assay. This immuneACCESS table, as held by TCRdb, lists in-frame sequences with V and J called but not all clones. Of the missing ones, under half trace to an unresolved V gene in checked studies; the others have no known cause. This sample comprises some 50,000 clones, 70% to 80% of them detected only once. The ten largest clonotypes hold about 9% of the sample.

About this clone itself: Its antigen is still unknown. No base qualities exist here, and no much larger clone lies one base off it.

The source was peripheral blood, collected from a patient treated with radiotherapy plus ipilimumab. This receptor was obtained from a human donor with non-small cell lung cancer who had stable disease on radiotherapy plus ipilimumab. Recombination joined TRBV27 with TRBJ1-6; the D gene cannot be named for sure. The CDR3 region has the sequence CASSFAASPLHF. The nucleotide sequence is TGTGCCAGCAGTTTCGCCGCATCACCCCTCCACTTT.